This T cell receptor beta chain was captured by sequencing in a study of shared clonotypes between healthy human individuals. On the study more broadly: The cohort comprised a couple of women and a few men. Their ages spanned 18 to 49 years.

Note on this clone: Other DNA sequences in the same sample also yield this CDR3.

Data came from immunoSEQ multiplex PCR; TCRdb stores just in-frame clones and leaves some out. Altogether more than 1 million clones are present, approximately 78% being singletons, with the ten largest covering approximately 0.5%. Sequencing was performed on memory CD4+ T cells from PBMCs. Subset reported: CD45RA-negative fraction. This TCR was recovered from a man younger than 35 in good health. Some clones in this sample may be carry-over from other donors' samples.

The CDR3 loop is CASSLTSGDYEQYF. Here the CDR3 DNA reads TGTGCCAGCAGCTTAACTTCAGGGGACTACGAGCAGTACTTC. The V gene is TRBV7-2, the J gene TRBJ2-7; possible D gene TRBD1, 6 bases. V was pared by 2 bases and J by 3 bases, with 11 bases between. In germline, CDR1 is SGHTA, CDR2 FQGNSA. The CDR3 is made up of 14 amino acids.